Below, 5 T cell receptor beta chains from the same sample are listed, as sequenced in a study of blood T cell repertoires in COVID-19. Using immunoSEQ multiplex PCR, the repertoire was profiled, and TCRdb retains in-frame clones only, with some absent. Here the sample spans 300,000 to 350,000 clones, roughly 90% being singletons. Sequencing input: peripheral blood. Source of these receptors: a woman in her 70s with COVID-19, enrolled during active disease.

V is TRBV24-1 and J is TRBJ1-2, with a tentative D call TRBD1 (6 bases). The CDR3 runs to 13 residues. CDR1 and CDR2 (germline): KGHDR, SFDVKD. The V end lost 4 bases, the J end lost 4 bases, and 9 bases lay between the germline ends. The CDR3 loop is CATSEGAVYGYTF. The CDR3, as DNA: TGTGCCACCAGTGAGGGGGCAGTCTATGGCTACACCTTC.

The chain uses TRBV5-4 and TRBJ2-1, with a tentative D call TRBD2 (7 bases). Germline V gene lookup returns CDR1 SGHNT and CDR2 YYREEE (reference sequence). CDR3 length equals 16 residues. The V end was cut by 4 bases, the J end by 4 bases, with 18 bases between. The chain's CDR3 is CASSTIRGAGYNEQFF. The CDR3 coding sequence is TGTGCCAGCAGCACCATTCGGGGGGCGGGATACAATGAGCAGTTCTTC. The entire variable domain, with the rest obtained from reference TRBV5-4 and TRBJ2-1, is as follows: ETGVTQSPTHLIKTRGQQVTLRCSSQSGHNTVSWYQQALGQGPQFIFQYYREEENGRGNFPPRFSGLQFPNYSSELNVNALELDDSALYLCASSTIRGAGYNEQFFGPGTRLTVL.

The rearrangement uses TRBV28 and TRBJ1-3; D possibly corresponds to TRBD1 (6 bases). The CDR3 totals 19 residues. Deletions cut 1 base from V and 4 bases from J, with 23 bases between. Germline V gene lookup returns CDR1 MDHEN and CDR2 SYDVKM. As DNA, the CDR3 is TGTGCCAGCAGTTTATATCCCCCCTTCTCCGGGACAAGAGGAAACACCATATATTTT. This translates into CASSLYPPFSGTRGNTIYF.

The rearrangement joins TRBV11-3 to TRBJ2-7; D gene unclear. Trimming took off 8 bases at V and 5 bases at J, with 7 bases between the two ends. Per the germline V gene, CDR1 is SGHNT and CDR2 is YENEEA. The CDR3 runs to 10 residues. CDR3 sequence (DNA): TGTGCCAGCCCCTCTCACGAGCAGTACTTC. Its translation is CASPSHEQYF.

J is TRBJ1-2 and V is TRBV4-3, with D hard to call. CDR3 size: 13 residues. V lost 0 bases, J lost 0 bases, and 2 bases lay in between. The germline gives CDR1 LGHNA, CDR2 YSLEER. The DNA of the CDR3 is TGCGCCAGCAGCCAAGATACTAACTATGGCTACACCTTC. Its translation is CASSQDTNYGYTF.